This T cell receptor beta chain was recorded in a study of blood T cells in healthy people across ages. CDR3 length: 17 amino acids. CDR1 is SGHRS and CDR2 is YFSETQ in the germline V gene. This clonotype was detected only a few times. Its cognate antigen is unknown. Study-level results: Long-lived donors exceeded aged donors in naive CD4+ cells and diversity. While age rose, TCR beta diversity per million T cells dropped in a roughly linear way. It was not possible, with unsorted PBMCs, to conclusively compare naive and antigen-experienced cells.

Next came a second PCR, run for about 7 to 12 cycles, which used a sample-barcoded 5' primer along with a J-beta primer mix. Every sample returned 2.5 million or more CDR3-containing paired-end reads. A single record per CDR3 protein comes from TCRdb applying MiXCR to the 5' RACE reads. Of about 1 million distinct CDR3 sequences in the sample, around 45% were seen once. The TCR comes from an older woman in good health. The chain has TRBV5-1 and TRBJ2-1, with 12 bases matching TRBD1. The J call may be incorrect, as the DNA end agrees better with TRBJ2-7. Sequenced material: blood. The CDR3 loop reads CASSDPGTGGAYNEQYF. The CDR3 DNA is TGCGCCAGCAGCGACCCCGGGACAGGGGGCGCCTACAATGAGCAGTACTTC.